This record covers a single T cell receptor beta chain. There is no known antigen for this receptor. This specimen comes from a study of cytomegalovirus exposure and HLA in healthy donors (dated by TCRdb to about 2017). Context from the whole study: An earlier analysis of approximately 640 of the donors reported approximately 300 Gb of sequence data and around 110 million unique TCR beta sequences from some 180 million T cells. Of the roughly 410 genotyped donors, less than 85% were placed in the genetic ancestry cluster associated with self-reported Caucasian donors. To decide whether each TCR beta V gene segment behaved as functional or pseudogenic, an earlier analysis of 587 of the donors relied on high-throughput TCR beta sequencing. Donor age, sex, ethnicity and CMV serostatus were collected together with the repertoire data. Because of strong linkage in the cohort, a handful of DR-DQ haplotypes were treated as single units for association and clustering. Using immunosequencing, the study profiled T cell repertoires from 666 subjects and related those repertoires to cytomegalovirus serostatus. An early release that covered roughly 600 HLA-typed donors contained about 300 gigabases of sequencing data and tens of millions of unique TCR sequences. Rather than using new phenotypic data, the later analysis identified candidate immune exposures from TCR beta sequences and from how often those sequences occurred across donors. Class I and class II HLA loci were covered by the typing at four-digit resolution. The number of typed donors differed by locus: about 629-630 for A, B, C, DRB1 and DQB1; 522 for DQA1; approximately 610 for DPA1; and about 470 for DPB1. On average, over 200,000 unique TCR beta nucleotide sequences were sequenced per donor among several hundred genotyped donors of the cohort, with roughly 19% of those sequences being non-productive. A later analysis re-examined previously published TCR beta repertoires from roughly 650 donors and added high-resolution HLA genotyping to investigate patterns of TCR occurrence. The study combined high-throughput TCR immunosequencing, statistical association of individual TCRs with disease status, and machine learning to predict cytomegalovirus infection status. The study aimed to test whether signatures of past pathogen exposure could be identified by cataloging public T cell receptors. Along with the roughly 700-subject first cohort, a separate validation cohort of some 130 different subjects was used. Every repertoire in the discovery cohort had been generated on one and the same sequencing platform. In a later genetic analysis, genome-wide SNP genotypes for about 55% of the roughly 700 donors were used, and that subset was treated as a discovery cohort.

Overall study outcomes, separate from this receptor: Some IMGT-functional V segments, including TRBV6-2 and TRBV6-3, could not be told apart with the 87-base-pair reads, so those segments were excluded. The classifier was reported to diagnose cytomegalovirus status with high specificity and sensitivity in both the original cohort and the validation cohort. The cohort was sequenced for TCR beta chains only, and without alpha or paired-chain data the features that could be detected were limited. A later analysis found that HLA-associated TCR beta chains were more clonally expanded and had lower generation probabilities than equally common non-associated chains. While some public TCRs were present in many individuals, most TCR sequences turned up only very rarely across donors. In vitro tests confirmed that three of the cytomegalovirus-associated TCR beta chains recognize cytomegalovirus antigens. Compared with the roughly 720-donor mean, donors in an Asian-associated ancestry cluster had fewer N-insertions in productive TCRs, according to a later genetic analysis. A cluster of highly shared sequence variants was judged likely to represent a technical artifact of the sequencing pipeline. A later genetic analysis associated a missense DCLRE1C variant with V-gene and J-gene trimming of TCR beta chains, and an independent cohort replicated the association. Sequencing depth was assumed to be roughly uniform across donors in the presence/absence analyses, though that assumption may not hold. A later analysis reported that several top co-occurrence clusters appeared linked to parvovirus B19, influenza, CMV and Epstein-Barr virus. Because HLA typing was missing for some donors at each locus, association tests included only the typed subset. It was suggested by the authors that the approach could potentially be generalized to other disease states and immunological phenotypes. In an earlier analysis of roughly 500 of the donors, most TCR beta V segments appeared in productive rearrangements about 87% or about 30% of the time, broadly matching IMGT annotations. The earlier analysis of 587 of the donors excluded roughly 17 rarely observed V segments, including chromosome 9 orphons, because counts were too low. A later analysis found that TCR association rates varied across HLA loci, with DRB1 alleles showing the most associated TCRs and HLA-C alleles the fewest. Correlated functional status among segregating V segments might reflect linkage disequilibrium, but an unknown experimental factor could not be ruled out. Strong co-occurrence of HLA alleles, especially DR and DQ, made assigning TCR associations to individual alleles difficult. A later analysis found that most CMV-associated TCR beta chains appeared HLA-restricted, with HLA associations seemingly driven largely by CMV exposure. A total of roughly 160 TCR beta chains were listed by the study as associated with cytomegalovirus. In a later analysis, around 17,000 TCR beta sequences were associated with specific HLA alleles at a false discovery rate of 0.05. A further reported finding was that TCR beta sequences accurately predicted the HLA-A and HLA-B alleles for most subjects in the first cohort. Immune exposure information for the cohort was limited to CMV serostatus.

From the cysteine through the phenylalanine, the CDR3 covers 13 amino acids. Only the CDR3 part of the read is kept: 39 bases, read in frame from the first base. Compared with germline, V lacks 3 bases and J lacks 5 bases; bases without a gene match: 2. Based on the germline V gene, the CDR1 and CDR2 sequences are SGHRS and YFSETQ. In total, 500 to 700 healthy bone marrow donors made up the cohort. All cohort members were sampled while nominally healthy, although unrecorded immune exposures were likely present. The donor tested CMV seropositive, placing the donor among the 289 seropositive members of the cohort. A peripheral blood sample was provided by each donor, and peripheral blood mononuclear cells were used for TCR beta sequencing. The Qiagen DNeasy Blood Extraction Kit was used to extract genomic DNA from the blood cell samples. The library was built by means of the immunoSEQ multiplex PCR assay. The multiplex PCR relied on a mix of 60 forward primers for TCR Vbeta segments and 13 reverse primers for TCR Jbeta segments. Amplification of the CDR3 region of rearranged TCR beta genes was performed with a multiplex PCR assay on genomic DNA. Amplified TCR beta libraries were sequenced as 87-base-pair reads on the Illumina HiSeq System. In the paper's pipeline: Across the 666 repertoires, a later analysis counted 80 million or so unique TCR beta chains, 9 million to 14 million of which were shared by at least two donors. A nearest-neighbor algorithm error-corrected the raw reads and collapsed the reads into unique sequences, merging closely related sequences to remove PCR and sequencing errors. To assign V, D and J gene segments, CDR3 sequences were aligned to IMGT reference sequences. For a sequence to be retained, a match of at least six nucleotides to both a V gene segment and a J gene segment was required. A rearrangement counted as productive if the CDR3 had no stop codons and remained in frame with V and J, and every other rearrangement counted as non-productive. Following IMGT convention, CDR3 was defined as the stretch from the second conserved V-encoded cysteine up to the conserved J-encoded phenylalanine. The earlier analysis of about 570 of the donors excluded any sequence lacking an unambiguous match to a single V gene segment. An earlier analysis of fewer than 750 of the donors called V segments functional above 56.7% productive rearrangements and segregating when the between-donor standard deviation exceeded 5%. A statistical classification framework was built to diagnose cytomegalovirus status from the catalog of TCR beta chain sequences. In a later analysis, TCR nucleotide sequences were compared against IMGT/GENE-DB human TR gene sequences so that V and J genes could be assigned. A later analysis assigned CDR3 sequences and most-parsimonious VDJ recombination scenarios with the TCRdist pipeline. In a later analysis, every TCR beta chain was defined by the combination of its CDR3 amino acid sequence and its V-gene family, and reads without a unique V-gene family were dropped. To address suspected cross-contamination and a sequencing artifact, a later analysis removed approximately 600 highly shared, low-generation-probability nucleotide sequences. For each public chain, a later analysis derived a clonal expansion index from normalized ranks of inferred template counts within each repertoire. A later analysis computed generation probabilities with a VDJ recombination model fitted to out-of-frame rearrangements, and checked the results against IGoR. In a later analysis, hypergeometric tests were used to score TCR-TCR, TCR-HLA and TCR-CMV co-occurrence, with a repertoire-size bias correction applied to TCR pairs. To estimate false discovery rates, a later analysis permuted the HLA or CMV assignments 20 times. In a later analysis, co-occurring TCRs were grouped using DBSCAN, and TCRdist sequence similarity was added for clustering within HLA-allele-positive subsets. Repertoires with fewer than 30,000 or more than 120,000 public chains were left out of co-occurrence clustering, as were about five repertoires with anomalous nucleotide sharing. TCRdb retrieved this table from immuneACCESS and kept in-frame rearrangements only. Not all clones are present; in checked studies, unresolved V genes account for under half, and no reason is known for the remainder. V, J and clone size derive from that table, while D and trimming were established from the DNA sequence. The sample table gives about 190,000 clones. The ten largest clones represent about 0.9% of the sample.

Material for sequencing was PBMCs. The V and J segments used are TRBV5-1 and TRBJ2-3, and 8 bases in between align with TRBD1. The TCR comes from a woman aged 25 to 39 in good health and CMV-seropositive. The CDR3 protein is CASSWTGLDTQYF. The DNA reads TGCGCCAGCAGCTGGACAGGGTTAGATACGCAGTATTTT.